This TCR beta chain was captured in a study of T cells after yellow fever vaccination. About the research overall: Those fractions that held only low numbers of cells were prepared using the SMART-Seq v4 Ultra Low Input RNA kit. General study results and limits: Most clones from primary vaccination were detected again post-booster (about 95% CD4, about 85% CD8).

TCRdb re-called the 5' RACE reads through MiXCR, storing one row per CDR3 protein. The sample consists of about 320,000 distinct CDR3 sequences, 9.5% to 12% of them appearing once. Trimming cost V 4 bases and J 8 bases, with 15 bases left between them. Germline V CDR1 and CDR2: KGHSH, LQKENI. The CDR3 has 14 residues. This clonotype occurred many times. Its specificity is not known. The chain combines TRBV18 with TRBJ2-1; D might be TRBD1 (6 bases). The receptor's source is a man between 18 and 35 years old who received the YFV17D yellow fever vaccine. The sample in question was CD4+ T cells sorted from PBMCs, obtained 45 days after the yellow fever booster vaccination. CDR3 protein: CASSLQGLEDEQFF. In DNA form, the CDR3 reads TGTGCCAGCTCACTACAGGGTTTGGAGGATGAGCAGTTCTTC.